This T cell receptor (beta chain) appears in the sequencing data of a study of T-cell memory formation after mild COVID-19. TCRdb reanalysed the 5' RACE reads using MiXCR and keeps one entry per CDR3 protein. The repertoire holds approximately 300,000 distinct CDR3 sequences, with 7% to 10% as singletons. Trimming pared 4 bases from V and 3 bases from J, leaving 16 bases between. CDR3 length: 15 residues. Germline V gives CDR1 SGHRS, CDR2 YFSETQ. Sequencing was carried out using PBMCs or a T cell subset sorted from them (not recorded which). The sequence came from a man between 18 and 35 years old who had mild COVID-19 (a few samples of this study predate the infection). Cell type and time point are not known. The J gene is TRBJ1-2, the V gene TRBV5-1, with a weak D call TRBD1 (6 bases). CDR3 loop: CASSLTTGGDYGYTF. The CDR3 DNA is TGCGCCAGCAGCCTAACGACAGGAGGGGACTATGGCTACACCTTC. The full variable domain, in which reference TRBV5-1 and TRBJ1-2 provide the parts outside the CDR3, is KAGVTQTPRYLIKTRGQQVTLSCSPISGHRSVSWYQQTPGQGLQFLFEYFSETQRNKGNFPGRFSGRQFSNSRSEMNVSTLELGDSALYLCASSLTTGGDYGYTFGSGTRLTVV.